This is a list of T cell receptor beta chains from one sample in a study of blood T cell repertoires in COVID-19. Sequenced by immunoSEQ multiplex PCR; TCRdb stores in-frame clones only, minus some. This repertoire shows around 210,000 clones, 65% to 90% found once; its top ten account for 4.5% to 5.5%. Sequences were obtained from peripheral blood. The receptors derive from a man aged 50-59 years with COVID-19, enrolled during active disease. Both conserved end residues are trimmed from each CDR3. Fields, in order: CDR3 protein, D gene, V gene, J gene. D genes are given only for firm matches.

cdr3_aa: ASKAGEAF
d_call: -
v_call: TRBV2
j_call: TRBJ1-1

cdr3_aa: ASSLLDTQY
d_call: -
v_call: TRBV7-9
j_call: TRBJ2-3

cdr3_aa: ASSVKAGRNTGELF
d_call: -
v_call: TRBV9
j_call: TRBJ2-2

cdr3_aa: ASSLSRQGETQY
d_call: TRBD1
v_call: TRBV27
j_call: TRBJ2-5

cdr3_aa: ASSPWRGGEETQY
d_call: TRBD2
v_call: TRBV6-2/TRBV6-3
j_call: TRBJ2-5

cdr3_aa: ASSLAGEYYEQY
d_call: TRBD2
v_call: TRBV5-1
j_call: TRBJ2-7

cdr3_aa: ASIWGTGGVEQY
d_call: TRBD1
v_call: TRBV5-8
j_call: TRBJ2-7

cdr3_aa: ASSLGGQPSYGYT
d_call: -
v_call: TRBV28
j_call: TRBJ1-2

cdr3_aa: ASSHGTSGGTNEQF
d_call: TRBD2
v_call: TRBV4-1
j_call: TRBJ2-1

cdr3_aa: ASSPTSGVNSPLH
d_call: -
v_call: TRBV18
j_call: TRBJ1-6

cdr3_aa: ASSDGGGSYEQY
d_call: TRBD2
v_call: TRBV10-1
j_call: TRBJ2-7

cdr3_aa: ASSPGTGEAYYGYT
d_call: TRBD1
v_call: TRBV4-1
j_call: TRBJ1-2

cdr3_aa: ASSQGGESADTQY
d_call: -
v_call: TRBV4-1
j_call: TRBJ2-3

cdr3_aa: ASSPQTVNTEAF
d_call: -
v_call: TRBV3-1/TRBV3-2
j_call: TRBJ1-1

cdr3_aa: ASSNRNTGGYT
d_call: -
v_call: TRBV5-8
j_call: TRBJ1-2

cdr3_aa: ASSPDRSNQPQH
d_call: -
v_call: TRBV18
j_call: TRBJ1-5

cdr3_aa: ASSQDRYGGGGQETQY
d_call: TRBD2
v_call: TRBV3-1/TRBV3-2
j_call: TRBJ2-5

cdr3_aa: ASSPGSVNEKLF
d_call: -
v_call: TRBV7-6
j_call: TRBJ1-4

cdr3_aa: ASSWDSNEQY
d_call: -
v_call: TRBV5-4
j_call: TRBJ2-7

cdr3_aa: AIKDREETQY
d_call: TRBD1
v_call: TRBV10-3
j_call: TRBJ2-5

cdr3_aa: ASSQVHLRDREVNEQF
d_call: TRBD1
v_call: TRBV3-1/TRBV3-2
j_call: TRBJ2-1

cdr3_aa: ASSAGQGRIYGYT
d_call: TRBD1
v_call: TRBV2
j_call: TRBJ1-2

cdr3_aa: ASRNRAMNTEAF
d_call: -
v_call: TRBV19
j_call: TRBJ1-1

cdr3_aa: AISPSGGDSYEQY
d_call: TRBD2
v_call: TRBV10-3
j_call: TRBJ2-7

cdr3_aa: ASSLVGTANYGYT
d_call: TRBD1
v_call: TRBV5-1
j_call: TRBJ1-2

cdr3_aa: ASSFLKIEFHRNEQF
d_call: -
v_call: TRBV7-2
j_call: TRBJ2-1

cdr3_aa: ASSYFTGATTDTQY
d_call: TRBD1
v_call: TRBV6-6
j_call: TRBJ2-3

cdr3_aa: ASSQEWQAYEQY
d_call: -
v_call: TRBV4-2
j_call: TRBJ2-7

cdr3_aa: AWSDRSPMPQH
d_call: -
v_call: TRBV30
j_call: TRBJ1-5

cdr3_aa: ASSSTGTGVDEQY
d_call: TRBD1
v_call: TRBV6-5
j_call: TRBJ2-7

cdr3_aa: ASSLDLIAGGEQY
d_call: -
v_call: TRBV11-2
j_call: TRBJ2-7